This T cell receptor (beta chain) was retrieved from a study of T cells in Graves' hyperthyroidism and ophthalmopathy. Study details: Peripheral blood sampling occurred at initial diagnosis, before any treatment.

The patients, who ranged from 18 to 65 in age, presented with newly diagnosed hyperthyroidism lasting under 2 months. Exclusion followed for patients with uncontrolled infection, other autoimmune disease, pregnancy or lactation. This clonotype was seen just once. Compared with germline, one end of the junction differs, possibly owing to a read error. TCR beta CDR3 region amplification was performed from RNA transcripts. The HTBI primer set served for first-round RT-PCR of the TCR CDR3. MiXCR, applied by TCRdb to the multiplex PCR reads, yields one record per CDR3 protein. The data hold 92,000 or so distinct CDR3 sequences, with over 50% observed a single time. Sequencing input: blood. This sequence originates from a woman between 40 and 55 years old with Graves' hyperthyroidism.

The CDR3 region has the DNA TGCGCCAGCAGCGCTACCTGGGGTGGACATAGTATATATTTT. It translates to CASSATWGGHSIYF. The V gene is TRBV7-9, the J gene TRBJ1-3; a weak D match, TRBD1 (5 bases). This CDR3 spans 14 amino acids. From germline, CDR1 is SEHNR and CDR2 FQNEAQ (reference sequence).